The TCR beta chain under discussion was sequenced for a study of blood T cell repertoires in COVID-19. Turning to the study itself: Specimens from acute and convalescent COVID-19 originated in the United States, Italy and Spain. T cells, B-cell-depleted T cells, or PBMCs supplied cDNA or gDNA.

This clone was found a few times. Sequenced by immunoSEQ multiplex PCR; TCRdb stores in-frame clones only, minus some. The profile shows some 200,000 clones, approximately 87% of them singletons. This CDR3 spans 13 amino acids. CDR1 and CDR2 from the germline V gene are KGHSH and LQKENI. Between the trimmed V and J ends, which lost 2 bases and 5 bases, there was a span of 7 bases. Patients of the Seattle cohort, enrolled during active infection, were followed longitudinally. V and J are TRBV18 and TRBJ1-5; D is unclear. The sample consisted of peripheral blood. The TCR originated in a woman aged 70-85 years with COVID-19, enrolled during active disease. CDR3 nucleotides: TGTGCCAGCTCACCAGGCCCTTATCAGCCCCAGCATTTT. Amino acid sequence: CASSPGPYQPQHF.